This T cell receptor (beta chain) was recovered during a study of tumor-infiltrating lymphocytes in primary liver carcinoma. Study overall: Patients' primary liver carcinoma was surgically resected. Study observations and caveats: Bulk, unsorted sampling meant CD4+ and CD8+ repertoires went uncompared.

Germline DNA was also extracted, with blood RNA taken from unsorted whole blood. Chronic HBV infection, which was untreated, was present in the patients. On this clonotype: The antigen remains undetermined.

From germline, CDR1 is MNHEY and CDR2 SVGEGT. The trim removed 5 bases at V and 2 bases at J, leaving 8 bases unmatched. This CDR3 comprises 16 residues. From 500 ng total RNA, TCR beta cDNA was generated with a primer in the constant region. Researchers made the TCR beta libraries by running three nested multiplex PCR rounds with slightly modified ARM-PCR. Two initial PCR rounds of about 11 cycles each paired TRBV1-TRBV30 forward primers with a C-beta reverse primer. TCRdb fed the multiplex PCR reads into MiXCR, producing one record per CDR3 protein. The repertoire includes 250,000 to 400,000 distinct CDR3 sequences, over 55% of them detected once, and 9% to 10% sits in the top ten.

The TCR comes from a man aged 40-49 years with primary liver carcinoma and hepatitis B virus infection. Specimen: peripheral blood. This chain links TRBV6-2 or TRBV6-3 with TRBJ2-1, with 8 nucleotides matching TRBD2. CDR3 protein: CASSQRTSRAYNEQFF. The CDR3 bases are TGTGCCAGCAGTCAGCGGACTAGCCGAGCCTACAATGAGCAGTTCTTC.